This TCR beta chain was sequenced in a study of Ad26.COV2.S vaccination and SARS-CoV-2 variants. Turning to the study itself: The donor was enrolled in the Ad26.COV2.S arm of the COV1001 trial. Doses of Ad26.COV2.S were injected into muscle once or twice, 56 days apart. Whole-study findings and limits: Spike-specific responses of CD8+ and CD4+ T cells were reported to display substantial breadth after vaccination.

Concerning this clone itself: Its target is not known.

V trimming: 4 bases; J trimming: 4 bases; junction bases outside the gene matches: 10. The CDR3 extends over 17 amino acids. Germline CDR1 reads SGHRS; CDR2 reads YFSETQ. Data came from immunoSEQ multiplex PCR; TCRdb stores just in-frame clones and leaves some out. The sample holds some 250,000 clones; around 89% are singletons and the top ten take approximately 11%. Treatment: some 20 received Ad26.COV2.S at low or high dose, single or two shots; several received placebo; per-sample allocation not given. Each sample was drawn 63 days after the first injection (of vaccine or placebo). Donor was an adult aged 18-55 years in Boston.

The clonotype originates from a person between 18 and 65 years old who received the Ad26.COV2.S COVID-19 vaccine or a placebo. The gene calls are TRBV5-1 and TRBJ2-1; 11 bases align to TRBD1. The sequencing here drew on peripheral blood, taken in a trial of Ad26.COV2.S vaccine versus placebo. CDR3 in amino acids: CASSTGTGGRRYNEQFF. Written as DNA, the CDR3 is TGCGCCAGCAGCACCGGGACAGGGGGTAGAAGGTACAATGAGCAGTTCTTC.